This TCR beta chain was identified during a study of T cell repertoires in cytomegalovirus infection. TCRdb reprocessed the reads via MiXCR and lists one record per CDR3 protein. Here the sample spans some 180,000 distinct CDR3 sequences, about 18% being singletons. This clonotype was picked up a small number of times. Trimming removed 7 bases at V and 0 bases at J, with 6 bases between. Germline assignment: CDR1 KGHDR and CDR2 SFDVKD. The CDR3 sequence is 13 residues long. The sequence was obtained from a human donor in good health (CMV status not recorded). Some clones in this sample may be carry-over from other donors' samples. The chain has TRBV24-1 and TRBJ1-5; D is undetermined. Source material: CD8+ T cells from PBMCs. The CDR3 nucleotides are TGTGCCACCAGCTTATATAGCAATCAGCCCCAGCATTTT. As protein: CATSLYSNQPQHF.